The 11 T cell receptor beta chains below come from one sample, sequenced in a study of T cell responses to AZD1222 COVID-19 vaccine. The repertoire was sequenced with immunoSEQ multiplex PCR; TCRdb's copy has only in-frame clones and lacks some. The data contain 160,000 or so clones, 80% to 90% of them seen just once; the ten biggest clones take up roughly 4%. The source was peripheral blood, collected 28 days after the second dose of the MenACWY control vaccine. Source of these receptors: an adult who received the MenACWY meningococcal vaccine as a control.

The V call is TRBV30, the J call TRBJ1-1; no reliable D call. The CDR3 is made up of 10 amino acids. Germline V gene data show CDR1 as GTSNPN and CDR2 as SVGIG (reference sequence). V was clipped by 6 bases and J by 6 bases, with 8 bases between them. DNA for the CDR3: TGTGCCTGTATTATCTCTGAAGCTTTCTTT. It yields the protein CACIISEAFF.

V gene TRBV2 combines with J gene TRBJ1-5; no definite D call. The CDR3 is 13 residues long. Germline V lookup: CDR1 SNHLY, CDR2 FYNNEI. The V gene lost 4 bases and the J gene lost 5 bases, with 9 bases spanning the gap. DNA for the CDR3: TGTGCCAGCAGTGGTGGCCAGTATCAGCCCCAGCATTTT. It yields the protein CASSGGQYQPQHF.

V is TRBV7-2 and J is TRBJ2-3, with D uncertain. The CDR3 length is 14 residues. Trimming left V 4 bases short and J 3 bases short, with 11 bases between. Per germline, CDR1 SGHTA and CDR2 FQGNSA. This CDR3 reads CASSYFASTDTQYF. For the CDR3, the DNA is TGTGCCAGCAGCTACTTCGCTTCTACAGATACGCAGTATTTT.

The V and J genes are TRBV4-3 and TRBJ2-2, with TRBD2 matching 11 bases. The trim removed 4 bases at V and 5 bases at J, leaving 9 bases unmatched. Germline assignment: CDR1 LGHNA and CDR2 YSLEER. This CDR3 spans 17 amino acids. The chain's CDR3 is CASSPGLAALGTGELFF. The CDR3 DNA reads TGCGCCAGCAGCCCGGGACTAGCGGCTTTGGGTACCGGGGAGCTGTTTTTT.

The chain combines TRBV6-2 or TRBV6-3 with TRBJ1-1; D unclear. V gave up 0 bases and J gave up 8 bases, with 13 bases separating them. CDR1 is MNHEY and CDR2 is SVGEGT in the germline V gene. The CDR3 extends over 14 amino acids. The CDR3 coding sequence is TGTGCCAGCAGTTACTCGAGACCCGTACCCGAAGCTTTCTTT. Translated, it gives CASSYSRPVPEAFF.

This clone was picked up one time. The gene calls are TRBV20-1 and TRBJ2-7; no clear D gene. The CDR3 is 15 amino acids. V was clipped by 3 bases and J by 0 bases, with 15 bases between them. In germline, CDR1 is DFQATT, CDR2 SNEGSKA (reference sequence). CDR3 loop: CSASPYLGNSYEQYF. The CDR3 nucleotides are TGCAGTGCTAGTCCCTATCTAGGCAACTCCTACGAGCAGTACTTC.

The rearrangement joins TRBV19 to TRBJ2-7; no firm D call. CDR1 and CDR2 from the germline V gene are LNHDA and SQIVND (reference sequence). V was cut by 5 bases and J by 6 bases, with 14 bases left in between. This CDR3 region has 13 residues. CDR3 loop: CASSGGLPLEQYF. In nucleotides, the CDR3 is TGTGCCAGTAGTGGTGGCCTTCCCCTCGAGCAGTACTTC.

The chain joins TRBV5-1 to TRBJ2-1, with 9 bases lining up with TRBD2. Germline CDR1 and CDR2: SGHRS and YFSETQ. This CDR3 has 16 amino acids. The ends lost 4 bases at V and 6 bases at J; junction bases unmatched: 11. This CDR3 reads CASSPTPAGGGNEQFF. CDR3 DNA: TGCGCCAGCAGCCCCACCCCCGCGGGAGGGGGCAATGAGCAGTTCTTC. The variable domain in full, completed from reference TRBV5-1 and TRBJ2-1, reads KAGVTQTPRYLIKTRGQQVTLSCSPISGHRSVSWYQQTPGQGLQFLFEYFSETQRNKGNFPGRFSGRQFSNSRSEMNVSTLELGDSALYLCASSPTPAGGGNEQFFGPGTRLTVL.

This chain joins TRBV11-2 and TRBJ2-3; D might be TRBD1 (5 bases). CDR3 length: 15 amino acids. Between the trimmed V and J ends, which lost 3 bases and 2 bases, there was a span of 12 bases. Germline CDR1 reads SGHAT; CDR2 reads FQNNGV. CDR3 loop: CASSFMRTSTDTQYF. CDR3 DNA: TGTGCCAGCAGCTTTATGAGGACATCCACAGATACGCAGTATTTT.

There are a few counts of this clone. The rearrangement links TRBV28 to TRBJ1-2, with TRBD1 identical over 10 bases. J was trimmed by 8 bases and V by 3 bases; bases with no gene match: 9. The CDR3 length is 15 residues. CDR1 and CDR2 from the germline V gene are MDHEN and SYDVKM. The CDR3 bases are TGTGCCAGCAGTTTGACGGGACAGGGGTTAGGGGGCTACACCTTC. Translation gives CASSLTGQGLGGYTF.

The chain carries TRBV3-1 (or the pseudogene TRBV3-2) and TRBJ2-3; D not certain. This CDR3 is 17 amino acids long. The ends were cut back, 1 base at V and 3 bases at J, with 17 bases in the middle. Germline values: CDR1 LGHDT, CDR2 YNNKEL (reference sequence). CDR3 nucleotide sequence: TGTGCCAGCAGCCAAGGACTTGGGGTCCTGGGGACAGATACGCAGTATTTT. Protein: CASSQGLGVLGTDTQYF.